This T cell receptor beta chain was observed in a study of CD8+ T cells in alopecia areata. Study-level findings and limits: The study found TCR sharing across patients less clear than in mice, possibly for HLA reasons. It was lesional scalp, especially alopecia totalis/universalis, that showed higher clonality than normal scalp. The study also sequences resident alphabeta T cells of normal skin in scalp samples.

CD4+ and CD8+ T cells were sorted from PBMCs. Between the trimmed V and J ends, which lost 1 base and 6 bases, there was a span of 10 bases. This CDR3 comprises 14 residues. Germline values: CDR1 SNHLY, CDR2 FYNNEI. This clone has just a few counts. What it binds is not known. In each case, RNA was isolated and then reverse transcribed into cDNA as the sequencing template. Generated by immunoSEQ multiplex PCR, the TCRdb table keeps only in-frame clones and is missing some. This sample has around 150,000 clones, with roughly 60% found just once. This TCR was recovered from a human donor in good health. This chain links TRBV2 with TRBJ2-1; D is uncertain. The sequenced material came from CD8+ T cells sorted from blood. Written as DNA, the CDR3 is TGTGCCAGCAGTGAAGACCAGTGGGTCAATGAGCAGTTCTTC. Translating gives CASSEDQWVNEQFF.